This TCR beta chain originates from a study of CD8 T cells in Susac syndrome. RNA in amounts of roughly 0.5 to 1 ug was reverse transcribed with random hexamers. One entry per CDR3 protein results from TCRdb running MiXCR on the immunoSEQ multiplex PCR reads. The data show about 200,000 distinct CDR3 sequences, with over 90% seen just once and 0.082% held by the top ten. Sequencing of TCR beta covered CD8+ and CD4+ T cells obtained from blood. The source of this sequence is a human donor with multiple sclerosis. Sequencing used CD4+ T cells from PBMCs.

The CDR3 region is CASSGRTSGDYEQYV. CDR3 coding DNA: TGTGCCAGCAGTGGGCGGACTAGCGGGGACTACGAGCAGTACGTC. The gene calls are TRBV25-1 and TRBJ2-7; TRBD2 aligns across 12 bases. V shed 4 bases and J 3 bases; nucleotides not matched to a gene: 4. Germline lookup yields CDR1 MGHDK and CDR2 SYGVNS. The CDR3 has 15 amino acids.